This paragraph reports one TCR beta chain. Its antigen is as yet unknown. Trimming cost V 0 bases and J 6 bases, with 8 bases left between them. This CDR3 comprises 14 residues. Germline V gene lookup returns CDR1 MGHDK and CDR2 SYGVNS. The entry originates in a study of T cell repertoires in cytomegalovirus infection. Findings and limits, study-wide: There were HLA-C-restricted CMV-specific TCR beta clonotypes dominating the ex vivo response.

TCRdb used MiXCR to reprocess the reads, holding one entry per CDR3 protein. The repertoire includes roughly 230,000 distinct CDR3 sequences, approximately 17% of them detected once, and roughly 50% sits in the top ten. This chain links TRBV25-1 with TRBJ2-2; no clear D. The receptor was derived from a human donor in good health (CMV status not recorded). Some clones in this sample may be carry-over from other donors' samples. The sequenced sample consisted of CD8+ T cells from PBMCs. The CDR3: CASSEYFGAGELFF. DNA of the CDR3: TGTGCCAGCAGTGAATATTTTGGGGCCGGGGAGCTGTTTTTT.